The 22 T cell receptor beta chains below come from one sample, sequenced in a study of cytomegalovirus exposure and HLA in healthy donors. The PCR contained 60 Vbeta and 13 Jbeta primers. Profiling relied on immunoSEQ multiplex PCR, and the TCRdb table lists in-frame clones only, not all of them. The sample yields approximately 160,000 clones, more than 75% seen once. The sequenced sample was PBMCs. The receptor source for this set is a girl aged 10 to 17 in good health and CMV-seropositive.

The CDR3 loop is CAWSVTSGGADEQYF. CDR3 nucleotides: TGTGCCTGGAGTGTAACTAGCGGGGGGGCGGACGAGCAGTACTTC. The genes are TRBV30 and TRBJ2-7, with TRBD2 matching 13 bases. The germline CDR1 and CDR2 sequences are GTSNPN and SVGIG (reference sequence). The CDR3 extends over 15 amino acids. V was pared by 0 bases and J by 5 bases, with 4 bases of the junction left unmatched.

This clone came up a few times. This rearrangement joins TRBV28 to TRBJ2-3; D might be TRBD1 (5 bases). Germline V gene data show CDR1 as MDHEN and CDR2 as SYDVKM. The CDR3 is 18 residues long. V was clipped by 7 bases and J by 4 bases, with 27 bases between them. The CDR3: CASISLAGWGTRADTQYF. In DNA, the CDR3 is TGTGCCAGCATATCCCTTGCAGGGTGGGGCACCCGGGCAGATACGCAGTATTTT.

The CDR3 nucleotides read TGTGCCAGCAGCTTTGAGAGACAGGGCTACGAGCAGTACTTC. Its protein product is CASSFERQGYEQYF. The chain carries TRBV11-2 and TRBJ2-7; 7 bases agree with TRBD1. V lost 3 bases and J lost 3; bases outside the gene matches: 5. This CDR3 comprises 14 residues. Germline V CDR1 and CDR2: SGHAT, FQNNGV. The entire variable domain, with the rest obtained from reference TRBV11-2 and TRBJ2-7, is as follows: EAGVAQSPRYKIIEKRQSVAFWCNPISGHATLYWYQQILGQGPKLLIQFQNNGVVDDSQLPKDRFSAERLKGVDSTLKIQPAKLEDSAVYLCASSFERQGYEQYFGPGTRLTVT.

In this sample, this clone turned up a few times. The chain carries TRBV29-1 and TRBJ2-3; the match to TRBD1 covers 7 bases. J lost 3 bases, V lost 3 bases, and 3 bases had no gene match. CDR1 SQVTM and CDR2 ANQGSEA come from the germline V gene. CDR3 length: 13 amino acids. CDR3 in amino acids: CSVDPQGTDTQYF. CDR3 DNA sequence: TGCAGCGTTGACCCACAGGGGACAGATACGCAGTATTTT.

The CDR3 coding sequence is TGCGCCAGCAGCCAAGTGACAGGGTTACACGAGCAGTACTTC. The encoded protein is CASSQVTGLHEQYF. The genes are TRBV4-1 and TRBJ2-7; 7 positions agree with TRBD1. The CDR3 consists of 14 residues. The V and J ends lost 1 base and 5 bases, in that order; junction bases with no gene match: 5. The germline gives CDR1 MGHRA, CDR2 YSYEKL.

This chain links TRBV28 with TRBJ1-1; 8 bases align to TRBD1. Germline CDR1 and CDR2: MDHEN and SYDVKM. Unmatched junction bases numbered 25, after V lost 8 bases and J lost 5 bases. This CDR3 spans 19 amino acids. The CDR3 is CASSSRDGGVDRAETEAFF. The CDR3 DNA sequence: TGTGCCAGCTCCTCCAGGGACGGGGGTGTGGACAGGGCGGAAACTGAAGCTTTCTTT.

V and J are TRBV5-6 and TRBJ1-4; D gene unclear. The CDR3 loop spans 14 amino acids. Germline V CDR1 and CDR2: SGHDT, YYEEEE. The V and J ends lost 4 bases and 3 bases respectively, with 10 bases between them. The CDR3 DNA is TGTGCCAGCAGCCTAGACCGAGCTAATGAAAAACTGTTTTTT. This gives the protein CASSLDRANEKLFF. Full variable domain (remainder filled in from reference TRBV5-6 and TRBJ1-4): DAGVTQSPTHLIKTRGQQVTLRCSPKSGHDTVSWYQQALGQGPQFIFQYYEEEERQRGNFPDRFSGHQFPNYSSELNVNALLLGDSALYLCASSLDRANEKLFFGSGTQLSVL.

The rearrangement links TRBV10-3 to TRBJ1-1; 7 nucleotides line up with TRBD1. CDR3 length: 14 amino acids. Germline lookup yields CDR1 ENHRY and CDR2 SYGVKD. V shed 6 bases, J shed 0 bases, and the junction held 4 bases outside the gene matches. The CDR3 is CAIRATGVNTEAFF. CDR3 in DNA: TGTGCCATCAGGGCCACAGGGGTGAACACTGAAGCTTTCTTT.

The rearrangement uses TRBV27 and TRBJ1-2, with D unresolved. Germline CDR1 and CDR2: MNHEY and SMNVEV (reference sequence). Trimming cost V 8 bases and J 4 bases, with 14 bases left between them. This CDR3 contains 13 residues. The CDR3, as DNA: TGTGCCAGCTCGTTGAGCGCGGGCTATGGCTACACCTTC. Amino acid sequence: CASSLSAGYGYTF.

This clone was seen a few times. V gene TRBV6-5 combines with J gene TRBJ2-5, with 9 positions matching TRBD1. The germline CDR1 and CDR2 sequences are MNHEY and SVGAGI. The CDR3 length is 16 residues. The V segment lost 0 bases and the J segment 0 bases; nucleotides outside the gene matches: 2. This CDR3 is CASSYSGTGYQETQYF. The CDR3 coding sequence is TGTGCCAGCAGTTACTCGGGGACAGGGTACCAAGAGACCCAGTACTTC.

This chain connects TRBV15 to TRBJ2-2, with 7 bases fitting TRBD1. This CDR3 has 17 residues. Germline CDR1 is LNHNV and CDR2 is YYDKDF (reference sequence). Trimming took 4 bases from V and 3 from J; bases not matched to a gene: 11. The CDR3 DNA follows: TGTGCCACCAGCACCCTTCAGGGGGTAAAGTACACCGGGGAGCTGTTTTTT. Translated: CATSTLQGVKYTGELFF.

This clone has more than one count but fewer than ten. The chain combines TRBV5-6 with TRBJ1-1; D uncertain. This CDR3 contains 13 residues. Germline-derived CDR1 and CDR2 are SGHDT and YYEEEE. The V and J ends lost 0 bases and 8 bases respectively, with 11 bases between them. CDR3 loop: CASSLVGGLEAFF. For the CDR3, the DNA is TGTGCCAGCAGCTTGGTTGGCGGGCTGGAAGCTTTCTTT.

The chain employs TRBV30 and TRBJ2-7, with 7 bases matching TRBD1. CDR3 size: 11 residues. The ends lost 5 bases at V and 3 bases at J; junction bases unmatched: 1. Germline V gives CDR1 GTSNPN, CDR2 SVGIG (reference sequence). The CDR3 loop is CAWGQDYEQYF. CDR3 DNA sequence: TGTGCCTGGGGACAGGACTACGAGCAGTACTTC.

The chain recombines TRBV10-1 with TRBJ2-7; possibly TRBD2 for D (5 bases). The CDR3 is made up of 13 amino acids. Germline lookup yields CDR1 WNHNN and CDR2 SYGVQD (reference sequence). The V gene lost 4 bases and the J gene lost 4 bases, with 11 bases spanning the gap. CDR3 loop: CASSAADGYEQYF. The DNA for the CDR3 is TGCGCCAGCAGTGCAGCGGACGGATACGAGCAGTACTTC.

CDR3 sequence: CASSLPARTADLGYTF. CDR3 DNA sequence: TGTGCCAGCAGTTTACCTGCCAGGACAGCCGATCTTGGCTACACCTTC. V is TRBV28 and J is TRBJ1-2, with D possibly TRBD1 on 6 matching bases. The germline V and J ends were trimmed by 2 bases and 7 bases, with 20 bases remaining between them. The CDR3 length is 16 residues. Germline loops: CDR1 MDHEN, CDR2 SYDVKM.

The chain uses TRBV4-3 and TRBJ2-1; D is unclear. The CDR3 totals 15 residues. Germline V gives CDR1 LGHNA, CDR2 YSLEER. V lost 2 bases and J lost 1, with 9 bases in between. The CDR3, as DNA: TGCGCCAGCAGCCAAAGTGCGGCTTCCTACAATGAGCAGTTCTTC. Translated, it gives CASSQSAASYNEQFF.

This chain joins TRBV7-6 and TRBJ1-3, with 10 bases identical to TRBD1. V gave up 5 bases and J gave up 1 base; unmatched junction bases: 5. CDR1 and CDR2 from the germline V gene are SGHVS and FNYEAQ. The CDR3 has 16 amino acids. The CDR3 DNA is TGTGCCAGCAGCGCGGACAGGGGGATATCTGGAAACACCATATATTTT. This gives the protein CASSADRGISGNTIYF.

CDR3 nucleotides: TGTGCCATTTGGAGGGGTACTGAAGCTTTCTTT. Translating gives CAIWRGTEAFF. The V and J genes are TRBV7-9 and TRBJ1-1; TRBD1 might be the D (5 bases). The CDR3 has 11 residues. V was trimmed by 10 bases and J by 5 bases, leaving 11 bases between them. CDR1 is SEHNR and CDR2 is FQNEAQ in the germline V gene (reference sequence).

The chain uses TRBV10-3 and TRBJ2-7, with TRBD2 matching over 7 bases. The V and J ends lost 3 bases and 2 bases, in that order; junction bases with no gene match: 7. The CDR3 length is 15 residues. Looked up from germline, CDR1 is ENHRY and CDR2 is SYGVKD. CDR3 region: CAISDVSGKTYEQYF. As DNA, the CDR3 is TGTGCCATCAGTGATGTCAGCGGGAAAACCTACGAGCAGTACTTC.

The CDR3 coding sequence is TGTGCCAGCAGCTTGGGACAGGCTCCCACAGATACGCAGTATTTT. The encoded protein is CASSLGQAPTDTQYF. The chain couples TRBV11-2 to TRBJ2-3, with 8 bases lining up with TRBD1. The CDR3 runs to 15 residues. Germline CDR1 is SGHAT and CDR2 is FQNNGV. The trim removed 3 bases at V and 2 bases at J, leaving 4 bases unmatched.

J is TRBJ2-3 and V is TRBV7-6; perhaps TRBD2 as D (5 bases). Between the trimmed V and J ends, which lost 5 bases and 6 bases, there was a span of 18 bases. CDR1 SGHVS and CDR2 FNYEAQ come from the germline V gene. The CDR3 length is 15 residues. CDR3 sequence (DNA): TGTGCCAGCAGCCCGCGGGTCCTGCTTAGGGATACGCAGTATTTT. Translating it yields CASSPRVLLRDTQYF.

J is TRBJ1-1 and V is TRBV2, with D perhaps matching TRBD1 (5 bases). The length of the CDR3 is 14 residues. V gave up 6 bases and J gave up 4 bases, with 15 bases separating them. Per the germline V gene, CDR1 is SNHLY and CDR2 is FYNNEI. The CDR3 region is CASRGSQGRTEAFF. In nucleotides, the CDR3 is TGTGCCAGCAGGGGGTCCCAGGGCCGCACTGAAGCTTTCTTT.